The source of this T cell receptor beta chain is a study of control samples from healthy donors and cancer patients. Repertoires were generated with immunoSEQ multiplex PCR, while TCRdb's copy carries only in-frame clones and drops some. In the table there are 150,000 or so clones, 85% to 95% of which are singletons. This CDR3 has 13 amino acids. The germline V and J ends were trimmed by 3 bases and 4 bases, with 9 bases remaining between them. From germline, CDR1 is SGHVS and CDR2 FQNEAQ. This chain joins TRBV7-8 and TRBJ1-2, with D perhaps matching TRBD1 (6 bases). The source material was blood. The sequence came from a man aged 35-49 years in good health. DNA for the CDR3: TGTGCCAGCAGCTTGGACAGTCCCTATGGCTACACCTTC. Translated: CASSLDSPYGYTF.